These 28 T cell receptor beta chains were all obtained from the same sample, sequenced in a study of Ad26.COV2.S vaccination and SARS-CoV-2 variants. The assay was immunoSEQ multiplex PCR, and TCRdb's table has in-frame clones only and misses some. The table records about 680,000 clones, more than 70% of them present only once. Treatment described: approximately 18 received Ad26.COV2.S at low or high dose, single or two shots; several received placebo; per-sample allocation not given. The samples date from day 63 after the first vaccine or placebo injection. The starting material was peripheral blood, obtained in a trial of Ad26.COV2.S vaccine versus placebo. Source of these receptors: a person aged 18-65 years who received the Ad26.COV2.S COVID-19 vaccine or a placebo.

J is TRBJ2-5 and V is TRBV5-5, with a tentative D call TRBD1 (5 bases). Trimming took off 9 bases at V and 5 bases at J, with 14 bases between the two ends. The CDR3 loop spans 12 amino acids. The V gene's germline CDR1 is SGHKS and CDR2 YYEKEE (reference sequence). The CDR3 bases are TGTGCCACCCAAGGGGTAATGGAGACCCAGTACTTC. Protein: CATQGVMETQYF.

The rearrangement links TRBV4-2 to TRBJ2-1, with TRBD2 matching 7 bases. Trimming at V came to 2 bases and at J to 0 bases, leaving 7 bases not matched to a gene. The CDR3 covers 17 residues. Germline CDR1 and CDR2: LGHNA and YNFKEQ. The CDR3 DNA reads as TGTGCCAGCAGCCAACGCCTAGCGGAGAGCTCCTACAATGAGCAGTTCTTC. This codes for CASSQRLAESSYNEQFF.

The V and J genes are TRBV2 and TRBJ1-5, with unresolved D. The ends were cut back, 6 bases at V and 0 bases at J, with 9 bases in the middle. The germline gives CDR1 SNHLY, CDR2 FYNNEI. This CDR3 region has 14 residues. The CDR3 loop reads CASRNIDSNQPQHF. CDR3 bases: TGTGCCAGCAGAAACATCGATAGCAATCAGCCCCAGCATTTT.

This clone is a singleton in its sample. This chain links TRBV6-6 with TRBJ2-7; D tentatively reads TRBD1 or TRBD2 (5 bases each). Per germline, CDR1 MNHNY and CDR2 SVGAGI (reference sequence). The CDR3 spans 11 residues. V lost 5 bases to trimming and J lost 12 bases, with 14 bases between them. The CDR3 bases are TGTGCCAGCAGTACCCCTACGGGGACGTACTTC. This sequence encodes CASSTPTGTYF.

The chain couples TRBV24-1 to TRBJ1-5; D unresolved. The ends were cut back, 5 bases at V and 0 bases at J, with 13 bases in the middle. Per the germline V gene, CDR1 is KGHDR and CDR2 is SFDVKD. CDR3 length: 16 amino acids. The CDR3 is CATSAMGRNSNQPQHF. The DNA of the CDR3 is TGTGCCACCAGTGCTATGGGCAGAAATAGCAATCAGCCCCAGCATTTT.

Points on this clone: Different DNA sequences within this sample yield the same CDR3. The chain is built from TRBV4-3 and TRBJ2-3, with unresolved D. The V gene's germline CDR1 is LGHNA and CDR2 YSLEER. The germline V and J ends were trimmed by 0 bases and 1 base, with 5 bases remaining between them. The CDR3 extends over 14 amino acids. This CDR3 reads CASSQDGGTDTQYF. In DNA form, the CDR3 reads TGCGCCAGCAGCCAAGATGGGGGCACAGATACGCAGTATTTT.

This chain links TRBV19 with TRBJ2-7, with 8 positions matching TRBD1. With V trimmed by 3 bases and J by 6 bases, 7 bases remained unmatched. The CDR3 is 14 residues long. Germline CDR1 LNHDA, CDR2 SQIVND (reference sequence). Here the CDR3 reads CASSIGQGGGEQYF. In nucleotides, the CDR3 is TGTGCCAGTAGTATCGGACAGGGTGGTGGCGAGCAGTACTTC.

V is TRBV5-1 and J is TRBJ2-3, with 8 bases fitting TRBD1. The trim removed 4 bases at V and 6 bases at J, leaving 7 bases unmatched. Per the germline V gene, CDR1 is SGHRS and CDR2 is YFSETQ. This CDR3 contains 14 residues. CDR3 DNA: TGCGCCAGCAGCCAAGGACAGGGTTTGGATACGCAGTATTTT. It codes for CASSQGQGLDTQYF. Drawing the rest from reference TRBV5-1 and TRBJ2-3, the complete variable domain is KAGVTQTPRYLIKTRGQQVTLSCSPISGHRSVSWYQQTPGQGLQFLFEYFSETQRNKGNFPGRFSGRQFSNSRSEMNVSTLELGDSALYLCASSQGQGLDTQYFGPGTRLTVL.

The chain is built from TRBV20-1 and TRBJ2-7, with a weak D call TRBD2 (6 bases). The CDR3 runs to 15 residues. The V gene lost 3 bases and the J gene lost 3 bases, with 18 bases spanning the gap. Germline CDR1 and CDR2: DFQATT and SNEGSKA (reference sequence). Here the CDR3 DNA reads TGCAGTGCTAGTGATTCCGGCGTCGGGGGCTACGAGCAGTACTTC. Its protein product is CSASDSGVGGYEQYF.

This chain uses TRBV19 with TRBJ2-7; TRBD2 aligns across 12 bases. V was clipped by 5 bases and J by 3 bases; unmatched bases: 5. Per germline, CDR1 LNHDA and CDR2 SQIVND (reference sequence). CDR3 length: 15 residues. CDR3 region: CASSPRLAGVYEQYF. The CDR3 DNA sequence: TGTGCCAGTAGTCCCCGACTAGCGGGAGTCTACGAGCAGTACTTC.

The rearrangement links TRBV29-1 to TRBJ2-5; TRBD2 aligns across 7 bases. This CDR3 spans 13 amino acids. Germline trimming cut 7 bases from V and 5 bases from J; bases unmatched to any gene: 10. CDR1 and CDR2 (germline): SQVTM, ANQGSEA. CDR3 region: CSAGGSYGETQYF. The CDR3 region has the DNA TGCAGCGCTGGCGGGAGTTACGGGGAGACCCAGTACTTC.

The chain recombines TRBV6-5 with TRBJ1-2, with 10 bases that match TRBD1. CDR1 MNHEY and CDR2 SVGAGI come from the germline V gene. The CDR3 loop spans 14 amino acids. V trimming: 7 bases; J trimming: 4 bases; junction bases outside the gene matches: 6. The CDR3 spells CASKATGGAYGYTF. CDR3 nucleotide sequence: TGTGCCAGCAAAGCGACAGGGGGCGCCTATGGCTACACCTTC.

V gene TRBV10-3 combines with J gene TRBJ2-1, with 8 bases identical to TRBD2. V gave up 10 bases and J gave up 6 bases; unmatched junction bases: 11. The CDR3 has 14 residues. In germline, CDR1 is ENHRY, CDR2 SYGVKD. The CDR3 region is CATTPGLGSNEQFF. The CDR3 DNA reads TGTGCCACAACCCCGGGACTAGGGAGCAATGAGCAGTTCTTC.

The chain joins TRBV12-3 or TRBV12-4 to TRBJ1-2; D unclear. The CDR3 is made up of 13 amino acids. V lost 4 bases and J lost 4, with 10 bases in between. In DNA form, the CDR3 reads TGTGCCAGCAGTTGGAAATCAAGCTATGGCTACACCTTC. It translates to CASSWKSSYGYTF.

The chain employs TRBV2 and TRBJ2-1; 9 bases match TRBD1. CDR3 length equals 15 residues. Germline CDR1 reads SNHLY; CDR2 reads FYNNEI. V trimming: 3 bases; J trimming: 4 bases; junction bases outside the gene matches: 4. CDR3 region: CASSETGQGYNEQFF. The CDR3 DNA follows: TGTGCCAGCAGTGAGACGGGACAGGGTTACAATGAGCAGTTCTTC.

The rearrangement uses TRBV5-6 and TRBJ1-2; no clear D. The germline V gene encodes CDR1 SGHDT and CDR2 YYEEEE. The CDR3 sequence is 14 residues long. V was trimmed by 4 bases and J by 0 bases, leaving 10 bases between them. CDR3 amino acids: CASSLATSNYGYTF. The CDR3 coding sequence is TGTGCCAGCAGCCTGGCGACATCTAACTATGGCTACACCTTC.

The CDR3 DNA sequence: TGTGCCTGGAGTGTAATAAAGGGGATCTCGATCACTGAAGCTTTCTTT. Its protein is CAWSVIKGISITEAFF. The chain has TRBV30 and TRBJ1-1, with a possible D match to TRBD1 (5 bases). V was pared by 0 bases and J by 4 bases, with 18 bases between. The CDR3 consists of 16 residues. CDR1 and CDR2 (germline): GTSNPN, SVGIG (reference sequence).

The J gene is TRBJ2-2, the V gene TRBV5-1; 10 bases fit TRBD2. Looked up from germline, CDR1 is SGHRS and CDR2 is YFSETQ. V shed 1 base, J shed 3 bases, and the junction held 3 bases outside the gene matches. CDR3 size: 16 residues. CDR3 bases: TGCGCCAGCAGCTTGCCTAGCGGGGGTGACACCGGGGAGCTGTTTTTT. It encodes CASSLPSGGDTGELFF.

Details on this clone: The sample holds other DNA sequences that translate to the same CDR3. The chain has TRBV11-2 and TRBJ2-7, with D unclear. The CDR3 runs to 11 residues. Germline V gene data show CDR1 as SGHAT and CDR2 as FQNNGV. Trimming pared 5 bases from V and 4 bases from J, leaving 6 bases between. The CDR3 loop is CASSPFYEQYF. The CDR3 region has the DNA TGTGCCAGCAGCCCATTTTACGAGCAGTACTTC. The complete variable domain, with remaining parts taken from reference TRBV11-2 and TRBJ2-7, reads EAGVAQSPRYKIIEKRQSVAFWCNPISGHATLYWYQQILGQGPKLLIQFQNNGVVDDSQLPKDRFSAERLKGVDSTLKIQPAKLEDSAVYLCASSPFYEQYFGPGTRLTVT.

This chain links TRBV29-1 with TRBJ1-4; 8 bases agree with TRBD1. This CDR3 is built from 12 residues. The trim removed 6 bases at V and 8 bases at J, leaving 5 bases unmatched. The germline V gene encodes CDR1 SQVTM and CDR2 ANQGSEA. CDR3 sequence reads: CSVQGVGEKLFF. In nucleotides, the CDR3 is TGCAGCGTACAGGGGGTAGGGGAAAAACTGTTTTTT.

The chain employs TRBV6-2 or TRBV6-3 and TRBJ2-1; D ambiguous. This CDR3 is built from 15 residues. CDR1 is MNHEY, CDR2 SVGEGT, per germline. V was clipped by 4 bases and J by 6 bases, with 16 bases between them. In nucleotides, the CDR3 is TGTGCCAGCAGTTTAGAACCGGGCCAAGCCAATGAGCAGTTCTTC. Encoded protein: CASSLEPGQANEQFF.

The rearrangement uses TRBV9 and TRBJ1-1; TRBD1 is a possible D gene (5 bases). V shed 3 bases and J shed 7 bases, with 7 bases lying between them. Per the germline V gene, CDR1 is SGDLS and CDR2 is YYNGEE. The CDR3 runs 11 residues. The CDR3 protein is CASSGQGEAFF. The CDR3 coding sequence is TGTGCCAGCAGCGGTCAGGGTGAAGCTTTCTTT.

The genes are TRBV25-1 and TRBJ1-2; 7 positions agree with TRBD1. CDR1 and CDR2 from the germline V gene are MGHDK and SYGVNS. The CDR3 has 16 amino acids. V lost 3 bases to trimming and J lost 0 bases; unmatched junction nucleotides: 7. The CDR3 sequence is CASSDQTGPSNYGYTF. The CDR3 nucleotides are TGTGCCAGCAGTGACCAGACAGGGCCTTCTAACTATGGCTACACCTTC.

V is TRBV13 and J is TRBJ2-1; 8 bases line up with TRBD1. This CDR3 contains 14 residues. V shed 7 bases and J 6 bases; nucleotides not matched to a gene: 8. Germline CDR1 PRHDT, CDR2 FYEKMQ (reference sequence). The CDR3 sequence: CASNHGQGSNEQFF. The CDR3 DNA is TGTGCCAGCAACCATGGACAGGGTAGCAATGAGCAGTTCTTC.

This clone was counted between two and nine times. V and J are TRBV4-3 and TRBJ1-2; D not resolved. V lost 3 bases and J 4 bases, leaving 12 bases between the germline ends. CDR1 and CDR2 from the germline V gene are LGHNA and YSLEER. This CDR3 region has 14 residues. CDR3 bases: TGCGCCAGCAGCCAGATAATATCCTTCTATGGCTACACCTTC. Its translation is CASSQIISFYGYTF.

The chain joins TRBV5-4 to TRBJ2-2; D gene unclear. The V end lost 1 base, the J end lost 1 base, and 8 bases lay between the germline ends. The CDR3 extends over 15 amino acids. Germline V lookup: CDR1 SGHNT, CDR2 YYREEE (reference sequence). CDR3 nucleotide sequence: TGTGCCAGCAGCTTGAGATACAGGAACACCGGGGAGCTGTTTTTT. It codes for CASSLRYRNTGELFF.

The CDR3 DNA reads TGTGCCAGCAGCAAGAGGGGGGGGCAAGAGACCCAGTACTTC. Its translation is CASSKRGGQETQYF. This chain connects TRBV21-1 to TRBJ2-5; the table gives TRBD2 as D, unverified against the DNA. TRBV21-1 is a listed pseudogene. The CDR3 contains 14 residues.

This clone appeared a single time. Other DNA sequences within the sample encode an identical CDR3. The V gene is TRBV10-3, the J gene TRBJ2-5, with D unclear. Germline values: CDR1 ENHRY, CDR2 SYGVKD. Trimming stripped 6 bases from V and 5 bases from J, with 7 bases between. The CDR3 is made up of 11 amino acids. CDR3 amino acids: CAIRDGETQYF. The CDR3, as DNA: TGTGCCATCAGGGATGGGGAGACCCAGTACTTC.